The 4 T cell receptor beta chains given below trace back to one sample, sequenced in a study of blood T cell repertoires in COVID-19. The repertoire was sequenced with immunoSEQ multiplex PCR; TCRdb's copy has only in-frame clones and lacks some. The profile covers roughly 130,000 clones, with around 83% appearing a single time and under 9.5% taken by the ten largest. Sequencing was carried out using PBMCs or T cells enriched from blood (not recorded which). The receptor set was obtained from a man in his fifties who had recovered from COVID-19.

The chain is built from TRBV5-1 and TRBJ2-2, with 7 nucleotides matching TRBD1. CDR1 SGHRS and CDR2 YFSETQ come from the germline V gene. The junction had 12 bases not matched to a gene; V was cut back by 4 bases and J by 3 bases. The CDR3 loop spans 17 amino acids. The CDR3 DNA reads as TGCGCCAGCAGCCGGGCCCCACAGACAGGGCACACCGGGGAGCTGTTTTTT. This sequence encodes CASSRAPQTGHTGELFF.

This clone was seen a few times. CDR3 nucleotide sequence: TGTGCCAGTAGTACGACAGGGCAGCCGACCCTAACCACCTACGAGCAGTACTTC. This codes for CASSTTGQPTLTTYEQYF. This sequence joins TRBV19 and TRBJ2-7; 7 bases map to TRBD1. The CDR3 runs to 18 residues. The V gene's germline CDR1 is LNHDA and CDR2 SQIVND (reference sequence). The junction had 17 bases not matched to a gene; V was cut back by 4 bases and J by 2 bases.

The chain joins TRBV7-2 to TRBJ2-5; 9 nucleotides match TRBD1. CDR1 is SGHTA and CDR2 is FQGNSA in the germline V gene. V gave up 5 bases and J gave up 5 bases; unmatched junction bases: 9. The CDR3 loop spans 15 amino acids. This chain's CDR3 is CASSRASDRGETQYF. CDR3 in DNA: TGTGCCAGCAGCCGCGCCTCGGACAGGGGCGAGACCCAGTACTTC.

The V and J genes are TRBV4-3 and TRBJ2-3; 7 bases are shared with TRBD1. The V and J ends lost 4 bases and 0 bases, in that order; junction bases with no gene match: 10. The germline V gene has CDR1 LGHNA and CDR2 YSLEER. The CDR3 length is 17 residues. The CDR3 nucleotides read TGCGCCAGCAGCCTTAGTCGGGACAGCCAGAGCACAGATACGCAGTATTTT. It is translated as CASSLSRDSQSTDTQYF.